Each of the 27 T cell receptor beta chains below was sequenced from the same sample in a study of T cell clonotyping in hematopoietic cell transplantation. This sample's time point: recipient sample about 28 days before transplant, after cytoreduction. Libraries were prepared by immunoSEQ multiplex PCR; TCRdb keeps only in-frame clonotypes and omits some of them. The sample yields tens of thousands of clones, about 93% seen once. The sequences come from peripheral blood mononuclear cells, collected before stem cell transplant. These receptors all come from a man in his forties or fifties with acute myeloid leukemia. Some clones in this sample may be carry-over from other donors' samples.

The chain carries TRBV25-1 and TRBJ1-2; D might be TRBD1 (6 bases). The CDR3 runs to 13 residues. Germline assignment: CDR1 MGHDK and CDR2 SYGVNS. V shed 8 bases and J shed 8 bases, with 18 bases lying between them. In nucleotides, the CDR3 is TGTGCCAGCTCCCTCCAGGGGCGCCTGGGCTACACCTTC. This codes for CASSLQGRLGYTF.

This rearrangement joins TRBV27 to TRBJ2-3; a possible D gene is TRBD1 (5 bases). The V gene lost 3 bases and the J gene lost 0 bases, with 10 bases spanning the gap. Looked up from germline, CDR1 is MNHEY and CDR2 is SMNVEV (reference sequence). The CDR3 covers 15 residues. CDR3 loop: CASSFSGKSTDTQYF. Here the CDR3 DNA reads TGTGCCAGCAGTTTTTCAGGGAAAAGCACAGATACGCAGTATTTT.

The chain uses TRBV15 and TRBJ1-4, with 10 bases matching TRBD1. The CDR3 contains 16 residues. CDR1 is LNHNV, CDR2 YYDKDF, per germline (reference sequence). Trimming cost V 0 bases and J 5 bases; bases outside gene matches: 3. The CDR3 sequence: CATSREGQGMNEKLFF. The CDR3 DNA reads TGTGCCACCAGCAGAGAGGGACAGGGGATGAATGAAAAACTGTTTTTT. The complete variable domain, with remaining parts taken from reference TRBV15 and TRBJ1-4, reads DAMVIQNPRYQVTQFGKPVTLSCSQTLNHNVMYWYQQKSSQAPKLLFHYYDKDFNNEADTPDNFQSRRPNTSFCFLDIRSPGLGDTAMYLCATSREGQGMNEKLFFGSGTQLSVL.

The chain uses TRBV7-2 and TRBJ2-4, with 7 bases fitting TRBD1. V lost 4 bases to trimming and J lost 4 bases; unmatched junction nucleotides: 10. Germline-derived CDR1 and CDR2 are SGHTA and FQGNSA. This CDR3 has 16 amino acids. CDR3 coding DNA: TGTGCCAGCAGCTCCCACCTCGGGACAGATAAAAACATTCAGTACTTC. It encodes CASSSHLGTDKNIQYF.

The rearrangement joins TRBV6-1 to TRBJ2-7; no clear D gene. Germline V gives CDR1 MNHNS, CDR2 SASEGT. The CDR3 runs 11 residues. Deletions cut 5 bases from V and 2 bases from J, with 4 bases between. The CDR3 region has the DNA TGTGCCAGCAGTTCGCCCTACGAGCAGTACTTC. Translated, it gives CASSSPYEQYF.

In the case of this clone: At one end, the junction sequence differs from germline, possibly due to a read error. The chain has TRBV5-4 and TRBJ2-4; 8 nucleotides agree with TRBD1. Germline V gene sequence: CDR1 SGHNT, CDR2 YYREEE (reference sequence). The CDR3 contains 15 residues. CDR3 in DNA: TGTGCCAGCAGCTTTCCAGGGGGCGCCAGAAACATTCAGTACTTC. It specifies CASSFPGGARNIQYF.

The rearrangement joins TRBV19 to TRBJ1-1, with 7 positions matching TRBD1. The CDR3 has 15 amino acids. CDR1 is LNHDA and CDR2 is SQIVND in the germline V gene (reference sequence). Germline trimming cut 4 bases from V and 9 bases from J; bases unmatched to any gene: 14. CDR3 loop: CASSKYTGTAGQAFF. DNA for the CDR3: TGTGCCAGTAGTAAATACACCGGGACAGCGGGTCAAGCTTTCTTT.

The V call is TRBV5-1, the J call TRBJ2-7; D is unresolved. This CDR3 region has 14 residues. CDR1 is SGHRS, CDR2 YFSETQ, per germline. V was cut by 8 bases and J by 5 bases, with 20 bases left in between. CDR3 nucleotide sequence: TGCGCCAGTAACGACGGAGCCCTACAGCACGAGCAGTACTTC. Amino acids: CASNDGALQHEQYF.

V is TRBV11-2 and J is TRBJ1-4, with 7 positions matching TRBD1. Germline CDR1 reads SGHAT; CDR2 reads FQNNGV. The ends lost 4 bases at V and 3 bases at J; junction bases unmatched: 2. There are 14 residues in the CDR3. The CDR3 is CASSSGQPNEKLFF. DNA for the CDR3: TGTGCCAGCAGCTCGGGACAGCCTAATGAAAAACTGTTTTTT.

The chain combines TRBV7-8 with TRBJ2-3, with 11 bases matching TRBD2. Germline V gene lookup returns CDR1 SGHVS and CDR2 FQNEAQ. After removal of 5 bases from V and 4 bases from J, the junction contained 8 bases not matched to a gene. The CDR3 spans 16 residues. DNA of the CDR3: TGTGCCAGCAGCCCACGACTAGCGGGATTATCAGATACGCAGTATTTT. Protein: CASSPRLAGLSDTQYF.

V gene TRBV7-9 combines with J gene TRBJ1-1; D perhaps matches TRBD1 (5 bases). V was cut by 5 bases and J by 6 bases, with 13 bases left in between. CDR1 and CDR2 (germline): SEHNR, FQNEAQ (reference sequence). The CDR3 contains 13 residues. The chain's CDR3 is CASSRSGTAEAFF. In DNA, the CDR3 is TGTGCCAGCAGCAGATCCGGGACCGCTGAAGCTTTCTTT. Supplemented by reference TRBV7-9 and TRBJ1-1, the full variable domain reads DTGVSQNPRHKITKRGQNVTFRCDPISEHNRLYWYRQTLGQGPEFLTYFQNEAQLEKSRLLSDRFSAERPKGSFSTLEIQRTEQGDSAMYLCASSRSGTAEAFFGQGTRLTVV.

The chain carries TRBV19 and TRBJ1-5; D remains unclear. The V end was cut by 4 bases, the J end by 0 bases, with 7 bases between. The CDR3 is made up of 14 amino acids. Germline V CDR1 and CDR2: LNHDA, SQIVND (reference sequence). The CDR3 protein is CASSRGNSNQPQHF. CDR3 coding DNA: TGTGCCAGTAGTAGGGGAAATAGCAATCAGCCCCAGCATTTT.

The chain recombines TRBV2 with TRBJ2-6; D remains unclear. Trimming pared 5 bases from V and 0 bases from J, leaving 8 bases between. CDR3 length: 15 amino acids. The germline V gene has CDR1 SNHLY and CDR2 FYNNEI. CDR3 nucleotides: TGTGCCAGCAGTTTCGATGGCTCTGGGGCCAACGTCCTGACTTTC. Amino acid sequence: CASSFDGSGANVLTF.

The rearrangement links TRBV19 to TRBJ2-5; D perhaps matches TRBD1 (6 bases). The CDR3 sequence is 14 residues long. Germline-derived CDR1 and CDR2 are LNHDA and SQIVND (reference sequence). Trimming took 4 bases from V and 2 from J, leaving 11 bases between them. CDR3 region: CASSSGGRQETQYF. The CDR3 DNA is TGTGCCAGTAGTAGTGGGGGCCGACAAGAGACCCAGTACTTC. The whole variable domain, filled in from reference TRBV19 and TRBJ2-5, reads DGGITQSPKYLFRKEGQNVTLSCEQNLNHDAMYWYRQDPGQGLRLIYYSQIVNDFQKGDIAEGYSVSREKKESFPLTVTSAQKNPTAFYLCASSSGGRQETQYFGPGTRLLVL.

The chain recombines TRBV9 with TRBJ2-3, with 9 bases that match TRBD2. With V trimmed by 5 bases and J by 2 bases, 12 bases remained unmatched. The CDR3 loop spans 17 amino acids. Germline V gives CDR1 SGDLS, CDR2 YYNGEE. For the CDR3, the DNA is TGTGCCAGCAGTCCCGGGATAGCGGGAGATCCCACAGATACGCAGTATTTT. Protein product: CASSPGIAGDPTDTQYF.

The chain uses TRBV7-8 and TRBJ2-2, with D uncertain. Trimming pared 4 bases from V and 3 bases from J, leaving 9 bases between. There are 14 residues in the CDR3. Germline V CDR1 and CDR2: SGHVS, FQNEAQ. CDR3 sequence (DNA): TGTGCCAGCAGCTCGAGACGGGACACCGGGGAGCTGTTTTTT. Protein product: CASSSRRDTGELFF.

CDR3 region: CASSLGQPQHF. CDR3 DNA: TGTGCCAGCAGCTTGGGTCAGCCCCAGCATTTT. V and J are TRBV5-8 and TRBJ1-5; no definite D call. V lost 0 bases to trimming and J lost 6 bases, with 1 base between them. The CDR3 has 11 amino acids. Germline assignment: CDR1 SGHTS and CDR2 YDEGEE.

The V gene is TRBV7-2, the J gene TRBJ1-2; D gene uncertain. Germline assignment: CDR1 SGHTA and CDR2 FQGNSA. The V end was cut by 1 base, the J end by 6 bases, with 6 bases between. There are 12 residues in the CDR3. The CDR3 region is CASSLGRNGYTF. The CDR3 nucleotides are TGTGCCAGCAGCTTAGGGAGGAATGGCTACACCTTC. Variable domain in full (rest from reference TRBV7-2 and TRBJ1-2): GAGVSQSPSNKVTEKGKDVELRCDPISGHTALYWYRQSLGQGLEFLIYFQGNSAPDKSGLPSDRFSAERTGGSVSTLTIQRTQQEDSAVYLCASSLGRNGYTFGSGTRLTVV.

This clone was picked up one time. The chain combines TRBV6-5 with TRBJ2-7, with 9 positions matching TRBD1. V trimming: 0 bases; J trimming: 5 bases; junction bases outside the gene matches: 5. Germline lookup yields CDR1 MNHEY and CDR2 SVGAGI. The CDR3 runs to 15 residues. DNA of the CDR3: TGTGCCAGCAGTTACTCGGGACAGGGTTACGACGAGCAGTACTTC. It is translated as CASSYSGQGYDEQYF.

The V call is TRBV30, the J call TRBJ1-1; 7 bases fit TRBD1. V dropped 8 bases and J dropped 0; count of bases not matched to a gene: 6. The CDR3 is 13 amino acids. In germline, CDR1 is GTSNPN, CDR2 SVGIG (reference sequence). CDR3 residues: CASAGGLNTEAFF. CDR3 sequence (DNA): TGTGCCAGCGCAGGGGGACTGAACACTGAAGCTTTCTTT.

A single count supports this clone. The chain joins TRBV4-2 to TRBJ2-7; D is possibly TRBD1 or TRBD2 (6 bases each). The CDR3 is 16 residues long. Germline CDR1 and CDR2: LGHNA and YNFKEQ. V was shortened by 3 bases and J by 0 bases, with 15 bases between the two germline ends. CDR3 loop: CASSQERGETSYEQYF. Written as DNA, the CDR3 is TGTGCCAGCAGCCAGGAGAGGGGGGAAACCTCCTACGAGCAGTACTTC.

The V gene is TRBV23-1, the J gene TRBJ1-2; 7 nucleotides match TRBD1. TRBV23-1 is an open reading frame, and its role is uncertain. This CDR3 has 16 residues. The V segment lost 2 bases and the J segment 4 bases; nucleotides outside the gene matches: 10. The CDR3 region is CASSQGRRQGCYGYTF. For the CDR3, the DNA is TGCGCCAGCAGTCAAGGTCGCCGACAGGGTTGCTATGGCTACACCTTC.

A few counts support this clone. The rearrangement links TRBV14 to TRBJ2-5, with 9 bases matching TRBD2. Germline trimming cut 0 bases from V and 2 bases from J; bases unmatched to any gene: 7. Per germline, CDR1 SGHDN and CDR2 FVKESK. The CDR3 length is 17 residues. The CDR3 sequence is CASSQDLLAGSQETQYF. CDR3 bases: TGTGCCAGCAGCCAAGACTTGCTAGCGGGGTCTCAAGAGACCCAGTACTTC.

A few counts support this clone. J is TRBJ2-2 and V is TRBV29-1, with a possible D match to TRBD2 (6 bases). This CDR3 contains 12 residues. Germline V gene data show CDR1 as SQVTM and CDR2 as ANQGSEA. Trimming cost V 7 bases and J 5 bases, with 11 bases left between them. CDR3 sequence (DNA): TGCAGCGCCGGGGGAAGTACCGGGGAGCTGTTTTTT. It encodes CSAGGSTGELFF.

The chain uses TRBV4-3 and TRBJ2-3, with a weak D call TRBD2 (5 bases). The CDR3 loop spans 13 amino acids. Germline V gene sequence: CDR1 LGHNA, CDR2 YSLEER. Trimming took 1 base from V and 7 from J, leaving 9 bases between them. CDR3 nucleotides: TGCGCCAGCAGCCAAGGGGTAGCGAATACGCAGTATTTT. Protein product: CASSQGVANTQYF.

The chain employs TRBV27 and TRBJ2-7; D may be TRBD1 (6 bases). V lost 6 bases and J 2 bases, leaving 17 bases between the germline ends. In germline, CDR1 is MNHEY, CDR2 SMNVEV (reference sequence). The CDR3 is made up of 15 amino acids. In nucleotides, the CDR3 is TGTGCCAGCAGGAGACTTTTGGACAGAACCTACGAGCAGTACTTC. It codes for CASRRLLDRTYEQYF.

The J gene is TRBJ2-7, the V gene TRBV4-3; D is undetermined. V was clipped by 4 bases and J by 2 bases, with 12 bases between them. The CDR3 extends over 14 amino acids. The germline V gene encodes CDR1 LGHNA and CDR2 YSLEER. The CDR3 sequence: CASSLDPRTYEQYF. In DNA, the CDR3 is TGCGCCAGCAGCCTGGACCCGCGTACCTACGAGCAGTACTTC.